This T cell receptor (beta chain) was observed in a study of blood T cell repertoires in COVID-19. CDR1 is LNHDA and CDR2 is SQIVND in the germline V gene (reference sequence). The CDR3 sequence is 16 residues long. J gave up 3 bases and V 11 bases, and 12 bases lay outside the gene matches. Generated by immunoSEQ multiplex PCR, the TCRdb table keeps only in-frame clones and is missing some. Of nearly 250,000 clones listed, 86% are singletons. The participants were between about 18 and 100 years old and came from about two dozen US areas. The V gene is TRBV19, the J gene TRBJ1-5; 11 positions match TRBD1. The source of this sequence is a woman aged 50 to 65 who had recovered from COVID-19. The sample taken for sequencing was PBMCs or T cells enriched from blood (not recorded which). The CDR3 DNA is TGTGCCTCCCGGGACAGGGGGGTCTTGTTCAATCAGCCCCAGCATTTT. Translated: CASRDRGVLFNQPQHF.